These T cell receptor beta chains were read from a single sample in a study of T-cell reconstitution after alpha-beta-depleted transplantation in children. TCRdb passed the PCR reads through MiXCR, listing each CDR3 protein once. The sample holds around 370,000 distinct CDR3 sequences; over 9% are singletons and the top ten take around 2.5%. Sequenced here: PBMCs from the stem cell graft donor, sampled from the stem cell graft. These receptor sequences come from a human donor who donated a stem cell graft to a child with acute lymphoblastic leukemia. The CDR3 runs from the conserved cysteine through the conserved F or W. The order of the fields is D gene, V gene, clone size, J gene, CDR3 protein, CDR3 DNA. D genes are given only for firm matches. Clone size appears in some rows only: once, few, many, or a class for an expanded clone.

D: TRBD2
V: TRBV4-1
size: few
J: TRBJ2-7
CDR3: CASSQLGTSGARLYF
DNA: TGCGCCAGCAGCCAATTGGGGACTAGCGGGGCTCGGCTGTACTTC

D: .
V: TRBV7-9
size: .
J: TRBJ1-1
CDR3: CASSLEGHTEAFF
DNA: TGTGCCAGCAGCTTAGAGGGGCACACTGAAGCTTTCTTT

D: TRBD2
V: TRBV7-9
size: few
J: TRBJ2-1
CDR3: CASSSGLAGNPHNEQFF
DNA: TGTGCCAGCAGCTCAGGACTAGCGGGAAATCCGCACAATGAGCAGTTCTTC

D: TRBD1
V: TRBV9
size: many
J: TRBJ2-7
CDR3: CASSATGAWEQYF
DNA: TGTGCCAGCAGCGCGACAGGGGCTTGGGAGCAGTACTTC

D: TRBD2
V: TRBV20-1
size: .
J: TRBJ2-1
CDR3: CSAEPGLAGMDEQFF
DNA: TGCAGTGCGGAACCGGGACTAGCGGGAATGGATGAGCAGTTCTTC

D: TRBD2
V: TRBV20-1
size: .
J: TRBJ2-5
CDR3: CSARSSGRTQETQYF
DNA: TGCAGTGCTAGATCCAGCGGGAGGACCCAAGAGACCCAGTACTTC

D: .
V: TRBV4-2
size: many
J: TRBJ2-5
CDR3: CASSQGGNQETQYF
DNA: TGTGCCAGCAGCCAAGGGGGGAACCAAGAGACCCAGTACTTC

D: .
V: TRBV4-2
size: few
J: TRBJ2-1
CDR3: CASSPSPGGDEQFF
DNA: TGTGCCAGCAGCCCTTCCCCTGGAGGAGATGAGCAGTTCTTC

D: TRBD2
V: TRBV5-1
size: .
J: TRBJ2-1
CDR3: CASSLGRLAGGRSYNEQFF
DNA: TGCGCCAGCAGCTTGGGACGACTAGCGGGAGGGCGGTCCTACAATGAGCAGTTCTTC

D: .
V: TRBV11-3
size: few
J: TRBJ2-2
CDR3: CASSLRGSRNTGELFF
DNA: TGTGCCAGCAGCTTACGCGGGTCGAGGAACACCGGGGAGCTGTTTTTT

D: TRBD1
V: TRBV20-1
size: few
J: TRBJ1-4
CDR3: CSAGTGDIEKLFF
DNA: TGCAGTGCGGGGACAGGGGACATAGAAAAACTGTTTTTT

D: TRBD1
V: TRBV27
size: .
J: TRBJ2-2
CDR3: CASSLWTGGANTGELFF
DNA: TGTGCCAGCAGTTTATGGACAGGGGGCGCGAACACCGGGGAGCTGTTTTTT

D: TRBD2
V: TRBV7-2
size: many
J: TRBJ2-3
CDR3: CASSLVAAGGTDTQYF
DNA: TGTGCCAGCAGCTTAGTCGCGGCGGGGGGCACAGATACGCAGTATTTT

D: .
V: TRBV18
size: few
J: TRBJ2-6
CDR3: CASSPKSPSSGANVLTF
DNA: TGTGCCAGCTCACCAAAGTCCCCCAGCTCTGGGGCCAACGTCCTGACTTTC

D: .
V: TRBV7-2
size: few
J: TRBJ2-1
CDR3: CASSLGGADEQFF
DNA: TGTGCCAGCAGCTTAGGTGGAGCGGATGAGCAGTTCTTC

D: TRBD1
V: TRBV6-5
size: many
J: TRBJ2-3
CDR3: CASTRGDTQYF
DNA: TGTGCCAGCACCAGGGGGGATACGCAGTATTTT

D: .
V: TRBV7-9
size: .
J: TRBJ2-1
CDR3: CASSLYDEQFF
DNA: TGTGCCAGCAGCTTATACGATGAGCAGTTCTTC

D: TRBD2
V: TRBV29-1
size: many
J: TRBJ2-3
CDR3: CSVDPKREATDTQYF
DNA: TGCAGCGTTGACCCCAAGCGGGAGGCCACAGATACGCAGTATTTT

D: .
V: TRBV4-1
size: many
J: TRBJ2-7
CDR3: CASSQGADSYEQYF
DNA: TGCGCCAGCAGCCAAGGAGCGGACTCCTACGAGCAGTACTTC

D: TRBD1
V: TRBV5-4
size: .
J: TRBJ2-7
CDR3: CASSLETGGPYEQYF
DNA: TGTGCCAGCAGCTTGGAGACAGGGGGGCCCTACGAGCAGTACTTC

D: .
V: TRBV20-1
size: few
J: TRBJ2-7
CDR3: CSAPRRGGARQRYEQYF
DNA: TGCAGTGCTCCCCGGCGGGGCGGGGCGAGACAGAGGTACGAGCAGTACTTC

D: .
V: TRBV27
size: few
J: TRBJ1-4
CDR3: CASSLFAATNEKLFF
DNA: TGTGCCAGCAGTTTATTCGCCGCAACTAATGAAAAACTGTTTTTT

D: .
V: TRBV29-1
size: .
J: TRBJ1-3
CDR3: CSVSTGYTGNTIYF
DNA: TGCAGCGTTTCAACAGGGTACACTGGAAACACCATATATTTT

D: .
V: TRBV7-2
size: few
J: TRBJ2-2
CDR3: CASSRVGLGGELFF
DNA: TGTGCCAGCAGCCGCGTTGGGTTGGGCGGGGAGCTGTTTTTT

D: TRBD2
V: TRBV27
size: few
J: TRBJ2-1
CDR3: CASSLRLAGGPAHNEQFF
DNA: TGTGCCAGCAGTTTACGGCTAGCGGGAGGGCCTGCCCACAATGAGCAGTTCTTC

D: .
V: TRBV29-1
size: .
J: TRBJ2-1
CDR3: CSVEGDNEQFF
DNA: TGCAGCGTTGAAGGGGACAATGAGCAGTTCTTC

D: TRBD1
V: TRBV29-1
size: many
J: TRBJ2-2
CDR3: CSVARGQANTGELFF
DNA: TGCAGCGTTGCTCGGGGACAGGCGAACACCGGGGAGCTGTTTTTT

D: .
V: TRBV7-9
size: few
J: TRBJ2-7
CDR3: CASSLAQGTYEQYF
DNA: TGTGCCAGCAGCTTAGCGCAGGGTACCTACGAGCAGTACTTC

D: .
V: TRBV6-1
size: few
J: TRBJ2-4
CDR3: CASRRGGLWDIQYF
DNA: TGTGCCAGCCGAAGGGGTGGACTCTGGGACATTCAGTACTTC

D: .
V: TRBV5-1
size: many
J: TRBJ2-5
CDR3: CASSYGRGETQYF
DNA: TGCGCCAGCAGCTACGGACGGGGAGAGACCCAGTACTTC

D: .
V: TRBV6-5
size: .
J: TRBJ2-3
CDR3: CASRLGGTQYF
DNA: TGTGCCAGCAGGCTAGGAGGTACGCAGTATTTT

D: TRBD2
V: TRBV11-1
size: few
J: TRBJ2-2
CDR3: CASSPGLAGGPGSGELFF
DNA: TGTGCCAGCAGCCCCGGACTAGCGGGAGGGCCGGGATCCGGGGAGCTGTTTTTT

D: .
V: TRBV2
size: many
J: TRBJ2-1
CDR3: CASRLREPSVEQFF
DNA: TGTGCCAGCCGTCTGAGGGAGCCCTCCGTAGAGCAGTTCTTC

D: TRBD1
V: TRBV5-1
size: few
J: TRBJ2-7
CDR3: CASRQIPLDRVNEQYF
DNA: TGCGCCAGCCGACAAATCCCCCTTGACAGGGTCAACGAGCAGTACTTC

D: TRBD2
V: TRBV20-1
size: few
J: TRBJ2-1
CDR3: CSARHPNSGRDYNEQFF
DNA: TGCAGTGCTAGGCATCCCAATAGCGGGAGGGATTACAATGAGCAGTTCTTC

D: TRBD2
V: TRBV7-2
size: few
J: TRBJ2-7
CDR3: CASSLAVTGLAVSYEQYF
DNA: TGTGCCAGCAGCTTAGCCGTGACGGGACTAGCGGTCTCCTACGAGCAGTACTTC

D: .
V: TRBV28
size: many
J: TRBJ2-7
CDR3: CASSEVVVSFSYEQYF
DNA: TGTGCCAGCAGTGAGGTAGTCGTAAGCTTCTCCTACGAGCAGTACTTC

D: TRBD1
V: TRBV28
size: .
J: TRBJ2-5
CDR3: CASSIGTGVLETQYF
DNA: TGTGCCAGCAGTATTGGGACAGGGGTGTTAGAGACCCAGTACTTC

D: TRBD2
V: TRBV5-1
size: few
J: TRBJ2-1
CDR3: CASLPGLANNEQFF
DNA: TGCGCCAGCCTGCCGGGACTAGCGAACAATGAGCAGTTCTTC

D: .
V: TRBV20-1
size: few
J: TRBJ2-1
CDR3: CSARDGKIPGVYNEQFF
DNA: TGCAGTGCTAGAGATGGGAAAATTCCGGGAGTCTACAATGAGCAGTTCTTC

D: .
V: TRBV7-3
size: .
J: TRBJ2-5
CDR3: CASSLKQGTAQYF
DNA: TGTGCCAGCAGCTTAAAACAGGGAACGGCCCAGTACTTC

D: .
V: TRBV24-1
size: .
J: TRBJ2-1
CDR3: CATSDFAAAASPYYNEQFF
DNA: TGTGCCACCAGTGATTTCGCGGCCGCCGCGAGTCCGTATTACAATGAGCAGTTCTTC

D: .
V: TRBV29-1
size: few
J: TRBJ1-2
CDR3: CSDGPNRGYTF
DNA: TGCAGCGACGGACCCAATAGGGGCTACACCTTC

D: .
V: TRBV9
size: many
J: TRBJ2-7
CDR3: CASSVEGSAPAYEQYF
DNA: TGTGCCAGCAGCGTAGAGGGATCTGCCCCCGCCTACGAGCAGTACTTC

D: TRBD2
V: TRBV7-6
size: .
J: TRBJ2-2
CDR3: CASSARLAGLTGELFF
DNA: TGTGCCAGCAGCGCCAGACTAGCGGGACTCACCGGGGAGCTGTTTTTT

D: .
V: TRBV5-1
size: many
J: TRBJ2-3
CDR3: CASSLGGQADTQYF
DNA: TGCGCCAGCAGCTTGGGAGGGCAGGCAGATACGCAGTATTTT

D: .
V: TRBV20-1
size: .
J: TRBJ2-1
CDR3: CSARGRGTSYNEQFF
DNA: TGCAGTGCGAGGGGGAGGGGGACTTCCTACAATGAGCAGTTCTTC

D: .
V: TRBV20-1
size: .
J: TRBJ1-5
CDR3: CSASGLDSNQPQHF
DNA: TGCAGTGCTTCGGGGTTGGATAGCAATCAGCCCCAGCATTTT

D: TRBD2
V: TRBV5-1
size: .
J: TRBJ2-7
CDR3: CASSLQPGLAAYEQYF
DNA: TGCGCCAGCAGCTTACAACCGGGACTAGCGGCTTACGAGCAGTACTTC

D: TRBD2
V: TRBV13
size: many
J: TRBJ2-3
CDR3: CASSSRLARQIDTQYF
DNA: TGTGCCAGCAGCTCCCGACTAGCGAGACAGATAGATACGCAGTATTTT

D: TRBD2
V: TRBV10-1
size: few
J: TRBJ2-7
CDR3: CASRGWGLAVSYEQYF
DNA: TGCGCCAGCCGTGGTTGGGGACTAGCGGTCTCCTACGAGCAGTACTTC

D: .
V: TRBV5-1
size: .
J: TRBJ2-3
CDR3: CASSLTTGTDTQYF
DNA: TGCGCCAGCAGCCTAACGACAGGCACAGATACGCAGTATTTT

D: .
V: TRBV29-1
size: many
J: TRBJ2-1
CDR3: CSVEGALGQFF
DNA: TGCAGCGTTGAGGGGGCGCTAGGGCAGTTCTTC

D: TRBD1
V: TRBV4-3
size: few
J: TRBJ2-7
CDR3: CASSPGQGASSFYEQYF
DNA: TGCGCCAGCAGCCCGGGACAGGGGGCATCGTCTTTCTACGAGCAGTACTTC

D: TRBD2
V: TRBV11-2
size: many
J: TRBJ2-3
CDR3: CASSQGIAGGPWGQMNTQYF
DNA: TGTGCCAGCAGCCAGGGAATAGCGGGAGGGCCGTGGGGACAGATGAATACGCAGTATTTT

D: .
V: TRBV4-3
size: .
J: TRBJ1-1
CDR3: CASSKGNTEAFF
DNA: TGCGCCAGCAGCAAGGGGAACACTGAAGCTTTCTTT

D: TRBD1
V: TRBV4-3
size: few
J: TRBJ2-2
CDR3: CASSQRWTGENTGELFF
DNA: TGCGCCAGCAGCCAGCGATGGACAGGGGAGAACACCGGGGAGCTGTTTTTT

D: TRBD1
V: TRBV7-9
size: .
J: TRBJ1-6
CDR3: CASSTGGGVIPPLHF
DNA: TGTGCCAGCAGCACAGGGGGGGGTGTAATTCCACCCCTCCACTTT

D: .
V: TRBV6-5
size: .
J: TRBJ2-7
CDR3: CASLELAPYEQYF
DNA: TGTGCCAGCCTCGAACTAGCCCCCTACGAGCAGTACTTC